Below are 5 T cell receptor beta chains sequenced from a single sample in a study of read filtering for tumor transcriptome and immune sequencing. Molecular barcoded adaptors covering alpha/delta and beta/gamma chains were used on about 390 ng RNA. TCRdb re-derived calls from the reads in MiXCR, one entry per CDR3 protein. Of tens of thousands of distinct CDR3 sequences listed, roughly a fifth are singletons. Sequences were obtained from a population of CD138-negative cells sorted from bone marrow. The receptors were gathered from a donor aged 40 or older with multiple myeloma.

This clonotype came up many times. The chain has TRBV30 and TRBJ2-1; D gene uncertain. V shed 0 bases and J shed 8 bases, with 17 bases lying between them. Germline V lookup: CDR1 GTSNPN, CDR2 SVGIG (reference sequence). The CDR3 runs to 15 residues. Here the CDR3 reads CAWSVQGLVFHEQFF. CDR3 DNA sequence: TGTGCCTGGAGTGTACAAGGGCTAGTATTCCATGAGCAGTTCTTC. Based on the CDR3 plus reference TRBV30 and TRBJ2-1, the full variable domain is SQTIHQWPATLVQPVGSPLSLECTVEGTSNPNLYWYRQAAGRGLQLLFYSVGIGQISSEVPQNLSASRPQDRQFILSSKKLLLSDSGFYLCAWSVQGLVFHEQFFGPGTRLTVL.

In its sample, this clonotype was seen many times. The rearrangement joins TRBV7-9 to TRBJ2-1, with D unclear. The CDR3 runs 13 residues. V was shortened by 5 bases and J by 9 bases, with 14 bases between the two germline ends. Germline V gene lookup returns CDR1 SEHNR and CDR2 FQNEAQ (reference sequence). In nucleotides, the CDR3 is TGTGCCAGCAGCCCTAGTCTACCGCCTGAGCAGTTCTTC. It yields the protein CASSPSLPPEQFF.

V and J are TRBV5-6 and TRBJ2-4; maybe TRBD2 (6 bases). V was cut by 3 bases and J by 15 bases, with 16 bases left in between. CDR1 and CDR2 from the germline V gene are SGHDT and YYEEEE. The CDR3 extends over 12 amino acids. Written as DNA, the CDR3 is TGTGCCAGCAGCTCCGGAGGGTATACGGGGTACTTC. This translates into CASSSGGYTGYF.

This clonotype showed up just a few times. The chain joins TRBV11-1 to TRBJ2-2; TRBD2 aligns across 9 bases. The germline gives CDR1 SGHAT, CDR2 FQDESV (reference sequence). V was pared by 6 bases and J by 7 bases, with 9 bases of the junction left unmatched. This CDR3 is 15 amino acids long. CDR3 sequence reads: CASRSSGRSDGELFF. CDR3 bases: TGTGCCAGCAGATCAAGCGGGAGGAGTGACGGGGAGCTGTTTTTT. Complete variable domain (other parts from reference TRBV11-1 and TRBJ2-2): EAEVAQSPRYKITEKSQAVAFWCDPISGHATLYWYRQILGQGPELLVQFQDESVVDDSQLPKDRFSAERLKGVDSTLKIQPAELGDSAMYLCASRSSGRSDGELFFGEGSRLTVL.

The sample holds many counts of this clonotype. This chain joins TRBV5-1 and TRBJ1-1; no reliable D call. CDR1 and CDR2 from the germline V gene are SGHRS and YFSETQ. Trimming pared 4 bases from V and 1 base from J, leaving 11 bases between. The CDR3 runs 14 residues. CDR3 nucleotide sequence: TGCGCCAGCAGCGTTGGAGGGCAGAACACTGAAGCTTTCTTT. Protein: CASSVGGQNTEAFF.